Shown below are 20 T cell receptor beta chains from a single sample sequenced in a study of T cells in Graves' hyperthyroidism and ophthalmopathy. Amplified regions were TCR beta CDR3 sequences from RNA transcripts. Carried out on the TCR CDR3, a first-round RT-PCR used the HTBI primer set. TCRdb reanalysed the multiplex PCR reads using MiXCR and keeps one entry per CDR3 protein. The data hold fewer than 450,000 distinct CDR3 sequences, with 15% to 20% observed a single time. Sequencing used blood. The receptors shown here come from a woman aged 30 to 39 with Graves' hyperthyroidism that later progressed to Graves' ophthalmopathy.

About this clonotype: Possible read error: a much larger clone is one base away. The gene calls are TRBV28 and TRBJ2-7; 9 nucleotides align to TRBD1. The CDR3 is made up of 16 amino acids. CDR1 MDHEN and CDR2 SYDVKM come from the germline V gene. V was pared by 6 bases and J by 4 bases, with 13 bases of the junction left unmatched. The CDR3: CASRPASGTGRYEQYF. The CDR3 nucleotides are TGTGCCAGCAGACCCGCTTCCGGGACAGGGAGATACGAGCAGTACTTC.

This clonotype was observed at least ten times. The rearrangement links TRBV29-1 to TRBJ2-5, with D perhaps being TRBD1 or TRBD2 (5 bases each). The CDR3 has 11 residues. CDR1 and CDR2 from the germline V gene are SQVTM and ANQGSEA. V was pared by 4 bases and J by 7 bases, with 10 bases between. The CDR3 region has the DNA TGCAGCGTTGGGGGGTATGGGACCCAGTACTTC. Its translation: CSVGGYGTQYF.

The chain is built from TRBV18 and TRBJ2-7; TRBD2 aligns across 8 bases. The CDR3 has 12 residues. From germline, CDR1 is KGHSH and CDR2 LQKENI. J gave up 6 bases and V 6 bases, and 4 bases lay outside the gene matches. DNA of the CDR3: TGTGCCAGCTCCTCGGGAGGGTCCGAGCAGTACTTC. It encodes CASSSGGSEQYF.

This clonotype has ten or more counts. The chain couples TRBV5-1 to TRBJ2-7; no definite D call. The CDR3 length is 14 residues. The germline CDR1 and CDR2 sequences are SGHRS and YFSETQ. Trimming took off 0 bases at V and 0 bases at J, with 7 bases between the two ends. The CDR3 bases are TGCGCCAGCAGCTTGGGGACCGTCTCCTACGAGCAGTACTTC. It is translated as CASSLGTVSYEQYF. Filled out from reference TRBV5-1 and TRBJ2-7, the complete variable domain reads KAGVTQTPRYLIKTRGQQVTLSCSPISGHRSVSWYQQTPGQGLQFLFEYFSETQRNKGNFPGRFSGRQFSNSRSEMNVSTLELGDSALYLCASSLGTVSYEQYFGPGTRLTVT.

At least ten counts were recorded for this clonotype. The gene calls are TRBV3-1 and TRBJ1-1; D is unclear. Trimming cost V 1 base and J 7 bases, with 4 bases left between them. This CDR3 is 11 amino acids long. Germline V gene data show CDR1 as LGHDT and CDR2 as YNNKEL (reference sequence). CDR3 sequence (DNA): TGTGCCAGCAGCCAAGTGGATGAAGCTTTCTTT. This translates into CASSQVDEAFF.

The chain has TRBV18 and TRBJ2-3; D is undetermined. The CDR3 contains 16 residues. V shed 6 bases and J shed 0 bases, with 16 bases lying between them. Germline CDR1 reads KGHSH; CDR2 reads LQKENI. For the CDR3, the DNA is TGTGCCAGCTCCTCCGCGTATGTGGATAGCACAGATACGCAGTATTTT. Its protein product is CASSSAYVDSTDTQYF.

The chain recombines TRBV2 with TRBJ1-3, with D hard to call. Trimming pared 6 bases from V and 0 bases from J, leaving 9 bases between. Germline V lookup: CDR1 SNHLY, CDR2 FYNNEI. The CDR3 is 14 amino acids. CDR3 DNA: TGTGCCAGCAGAGCGTTCCACTCTGGAAACACCATATATTTT. Protein: CASRAFHSGNTIYF.

Many counts were recorded for this clonotype. The CDR3 nucleotides are TGTGCCAGCGGATCCGGGACCCAGAGCACAGATACGCAGTATTTT. This encodes CASGSGTQSTDTQYF. The gene calls are TRBV11-2 and TRBJ2-3; D is tentatively TRBD1 or TRBD2 (5 bases each). Trimming stripped 8 bases from V and 0 bases from J, with 15 bases between. Germline CDR1 and CDR2: SGHAT and FQNNGV. CDR3 length: 15 residues.

This clonotype was observed at least ten times. The chain couples TRBV7-9 to TRBJ2-7; D unclear. Germline V gives CDR1 SEHNR, CDR2 FQNEAQ (reference sequence). V shed 3 bases and J shed 5 bases, with 5 bases lying between them. There are 11 residues in the CDR3. The CDR3 bases are TGTGCCAGCAGCTTTGGCCACGAGCAGTACTTC. Its translation: CASSFGHEQYF.

This clonotype was seen at least ten times. The chain employs TRBV7-9 and TRBJ2-5; tentative D call: TRBD2 (6 bases). The CDR3 consists of 16 residues. Germline values: CDR1 SEHNR, CDR2 FQNEAQ (reference sequence). Trimming shortened V by 0 bases and J by 0 bases, and 11 bases separated the two germline ends. CDR3 protein: CASSLAGDWDQETQYF. The DNA of the CDR3 is TGTGCCAGCAGCTTAGCTGGGGACTGGGACCAAGAGACCCAGTACTTC.

This rearrangement joins TRBV10-3 to TRBJ2-1, with a possible D match to TRBD2 (8 bases). This CDR3 spans 15 amino acids. The ends were cut back, 6 bases at V and 5 bases at J, with 17 bases in the middle. Germline V gene data show CDR1 as ENHRY and CDR2 as SYGVKD. Written as DNA, the CDR3 is TGTGCCATCAGGACCCCGGGAGGGGGCCACAATGAGCAGTTCTTC. Translating gives CAIRTPGGGHNEQFF.

This clonotype was counted a few times. This chain connects TRBV5-4 to TRBJ2-5; D ambiguous. The germline V and J ends were trimmed by 0 bases and 4 bases, with 10 bases remaining between them. CDR3 length: 14 residues. Germline lookup yields CDR1 SGHNT and CDR2 YYREEE (reference sequence). CDR3 bases: TGTGCCAGCAGCTTGGTTGCTCAAGCAGAGACCCAGTACTTC. It encodes CASSLVAQAETQYF. Drawing the rest from reference TRBV5-4 and TRBJ2-5, the complete variable domain is ETGVTQSPTHLIKTRGQQVTLRCSSQSGHNTVSWYQQALGQGPQFIFQYYREEENGRGNFPPRFSGLQFPNYSSELNVNALELDDSALYLCASSLVAQAETQYFGPGTRLLVL.

This CDR3 is CASSLAPGQVPETQYF. CDR3 in DNA: TGCGCCAGCAGCTTGGCCCCGGGACAAGTTCCGGAGACCCAGTACTTC. The J gene is TRBJ2-5, the V gene TRBV5-1; possibly TRBD1 for D (6 bases). Looked up from germline, CDR1 is SGHRS and CDR2 is YFSETQ. The ends were cut back, 0 bases at V and 5 bases at J, with 17 bases in the middle. The CDR3 runs 16 residues.

This clonotype turned up a few times. A read error may explain this, as a much larger clone is one base away. This chain links TRBV10-3 with TRBJ2-7; the D gene is possibly TRBD1 (6 bases). V gave up 6 bases and J gave up 5 bases, with 20 bases separating them. Per germline, CDR1 ENHRY and CDR2 SYGVKD. CDR3 length: 15 amino acids. CDR3 region: CAISGSGQLNNEQYF. The CDR3, as DNA: TGTGCCATCAGCGGCTCAGGACAGCTGAACAACGAGCAGTACTTC.

This clonotype appeared many times. The rearrangement joins TRBV19 to TRBJ1-1; D gene unclear. Germline V gene data show CDR1 as LNHDA and CDR2 as SQIVND (reference sequence). The germline V and J ends were trimmed by 3 bases and 8 bases, with 16 bases remaining between them. CDR3 length: 14 amino acids. CDR3 in DNA: TGTGCCAGTAGTATTATGGTCCGGGCCGACGAAGCTTTCTTT. As protein: CASSIMVRADEAFF.

There are a few counts of this clonotype. The J gene is TRBJ2-1, the V gene TRBV20-1; D not resolved. There are 17 residues in the CDR3. V lost 3 bases and J 0 bases, leaving 18 bases between the germline ends. The germline gives CDR1 DFQATT, CDR2 SNEGSKA (reference sequence). The CDR3 loop reads CSASLISSAPSYNEQFF. The CDR3 DNA reads as TGCAGTGCTAGTTTAATCTCGAGCGCCCCCTCCTACAATGAGCAGTTCTTC.

A remark on this clonotype: One base away lies a much larger clone, so this may be a sequencing read error. This chain connects TRBV20-1 to TRBJ2-5; tentatively, D is TRBD2 (6 bases). Germline CDR1 DFQATT, CDR2 SNEGSKA (reference sequence). The CDR3 loop spans 14 amino acids. Trimming shortened V by 6 bases and J by 0 bases, and 14 bases separated the two germline ends. The CDR3 sequence is CSAGALAYQETQYF. CDR3 in DNA: TGCAGTGCCGGGGCCCTAGCGTACCAAGAGACCCAGTACTTC.

This chain links TRBV30 with TRBJ1-5; TRBD1 matches 7 bases. Germline CDR1 reads GTSNPN; CDR2 reads SVGIG (reference sequence). The CDR3 loop spans 12 amino acids. The V and J ends lost 4 bases and 9 bases, in that order; junction bases with no gene match: 6. The CDR3 spells CAWNRDSRPQHF. The CDR3, as DNA: TGTGCCTGGAACCGGGACAGCCGGCCCCAGCATTTT.

This chain uses TRBV7-2 with TRBJ2-3; 8 bases are a match to TRBD2. This CDR3 has 16 amino acids. From germline, CDR1 is SGHTA and CDR2 FQGNSA. J was trimmed by 1 base and V by 5 bases; bases with no gene match: 8. Here the CDR3 reads CASSPAGGVGTDTQYF. CDR3 nucleotide sequence: TGTGCCAGCAGCCCTGCGGGGGGCGTAGGCACAGATACGCAGTATTTT.

This clonotype occurred many times. The J gene is TRBJ1-2, the V gene TRBV20-1; 7 bases agree with TRBD1. The CDR3 covers 15 residues. The germline V gene encodes CDR1 DFQATT and CDR2 SNEGSKA (reference sequence). The V gene end was trimmed by 6 bases and the J gene end by 8 bases; junction bases not matched to a gene: 18. CDR3 sequence: CSAQSTGDSVAGYTF. CDR3 coding DNA: TGCAGTGCCCAATCTACCGGGGACAGCGTGGCGGGCTACACCTTC.